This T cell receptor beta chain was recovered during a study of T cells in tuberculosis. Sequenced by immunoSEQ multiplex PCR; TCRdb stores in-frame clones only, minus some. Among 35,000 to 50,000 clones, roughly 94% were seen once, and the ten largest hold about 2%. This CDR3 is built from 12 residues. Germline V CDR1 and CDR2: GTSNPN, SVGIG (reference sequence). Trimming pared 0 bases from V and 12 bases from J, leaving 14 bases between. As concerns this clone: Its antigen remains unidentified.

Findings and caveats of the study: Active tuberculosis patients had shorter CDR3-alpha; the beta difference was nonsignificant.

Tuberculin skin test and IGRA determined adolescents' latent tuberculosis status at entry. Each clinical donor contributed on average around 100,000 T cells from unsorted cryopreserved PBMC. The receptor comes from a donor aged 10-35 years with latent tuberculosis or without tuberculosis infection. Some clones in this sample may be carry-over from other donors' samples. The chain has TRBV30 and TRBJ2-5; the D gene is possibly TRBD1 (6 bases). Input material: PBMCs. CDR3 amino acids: CAWSVRDKIKYF. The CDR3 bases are TGTGCCTGGAGTGTAAGGGACAAGATTAAGTACTTC.